The sequence of this T cell receptor (beta chain) was determined in a study of cytomegalovirus exposure and HLA in healthy donors. General study results and limits: Previous analysis showed most TCR beta V segments were productive about 87% or about 30% of the time.

A remark on this clone: As yet, its antigen is unknown.

Primers: 60 Vbeta forward and 13 Jbeta reverse. Original methodology: A later analysis counted around 74 million unique TCR beta chains, some 10 million shared. TCRdb keeps only in-frame clones here, not all; method: immunoSEQ multiplex PCR. That table supplies the V and J calls and clone size; D and trimming were determined from the DNA. Of roughly 160,000 clones in the sample, roughly 77% are singletons; the top ten hold 1%. The sequenced material came from PBMCs. The sequence derives from a woman aged 45 to 65 in good health and CMV-seropositive.

In nucleotides, the CDR3 is TGTGCCATCAGTGGGGACAGCACAGGCTACACCTTC. Amino acids: CAISGDSTGYTF. The chain employs TRBV10-3 and TRBJ1-2, with 7 bases fitting TRBD1. CDR1 is ENHRY, CDR2 SYGVKD, per germline. This CDR3 region has 12 residues. After removal of 4 bases from V and 8 bases from J, the junction contained 4 bases not matched to a gene.